These T cell receptor beta chains were read from a single sample in a study of T cell responses to AZD1222 COVID-19 vaccine. TCRdb keeps only in-frame clones here, not all; method: immunoSEQ multiplex PCR. The repertoire holds over 150,000 clones, with 86% as singletons. Sequencing used peripheral blood, obtained on day 0 of MenACWY control vaccination. The receptors were sampled from an adult in good health. The CDR3 runs from the conserved cysteine through the conserved F or W. Each record gives: V gene, D gene, J gene, clone size, CDR3 protein, CDR3 DNA. The D gene is left open where the match is weak. Part of the rows lack a size; the others show once, few, many or a class for expanded clones.

v_gene: TRBV6-6
d_gene: NA
j_gene: TRBJ2-2
abundance: NA
CDR3aa: CASSWGELFF
CDR3nt: TGTGCCAGCAGTTGGGGGGAGCTGTTTTTT

v_gene: TRBV18
d_gene: TRBD1
j_gene: TRBJ1-1
abundance: once
CDR3aa: CASSQGTGSGNTEAFF
CDR3nt: TGTGCCAGCTCACAAGGGACAGGGTCGGGGAACACTGAAGCTTTCTTT

v_gene: TRBV7-3
d_gene: NA
j_gene: TRBJ2-1
abundance: NA
CDR3aa: CASSGLTYNEQFF
CDR3nt: TGTGCCAGCTCCGGACTCACCTACAATGAGCAGTTCTTC

v_gene: TRBV7-9
d_gene: TRBD1
j_gene: TRBJ1-5
abundance: NA
CDR3aa: CASSPENRGSQPQHF
CDR3nt: TGTGCCAGCAGCCCGGAGAACAGGGGGAGTCAGCCCCAGCATTTT

v_gene: TRBV3-1/TRBV3-2
d_gene: TRBD1
j_gene: TRBJ1-1
abundance: NA
CDR3aa: CASSQLPGGVTEAFF
CDR3nt: TGTGCCAGCAGCCAACTCCCAGGGGGGGTGACTGAAGCTTTCTTT

v_gene: TRBV6-5
d_gene: NA
j_gene: TRBJ2-5
abundance: NA
CDR3aa: CASSYSRNKGETQYF
CDR3nt: TGTGCCAGCAGTTACTCGAGAAATAAAGGAGAGACCCAGTACTTC

v_gene: TRBV28
d_gene: TRBD2
j_gene: TRBJ2-1
abundance: NA
CDR3aa: CASSLTSGGSYNEQFF
CDR3nt: TGTGCCAGCAGTTTAACTAGCGGGGGCTCCTACAATGAGCAGTTCTTC

v_gene: TRBV6-2/TRBV6-3
d_gene: NA
j_gene: TRBJ2-7
abundance: NA
CDR3aa: CASGQYGAEQYF
CDR3nt: TGTGCCAGCGGCCAGTATGGCGCCGAGCAGTACTTC

v_gene: TRBV11-2
d_gene: TRBD1
j_gene: TRBJ2-5
abundance: NA
CDR3aa: CASSLLGQGAKETQYF
CDR3nt: TGTGCCAGCAGCTTGCTCGGCCAGGGGGCGAAGGAGACCCAGTACTTC

v_gene: TRBV5-4
d_gene: NA
j_gene: TRBJ2-1
abundance: NA
CDR3aa: CASSLVGGHNEQFF
CDR3nt: TGTGCCAGCAGCTTGGTGGGGGGCCACAATGAGCAGTTCTTC

v_gene: TRBV12-5
d_gene: NA
j_gene: TRBJ2-7
abundance: NA
CDR3aa: CASGLSTPGSQAEQYF
CDR3nt: TGTGCTAGTGGTTTGTCTACCCCGGGGTCCCAAGCCGAACAGTACTTC

v_gene: TRBV7-2
d_gene: NA
j_gene: TRBJ2-2
abundance: NA
CDR3aa: CASSFLWRSNTGELFF
CDR3nt: TGTGCCAGCAGCTTTTTATGGAGGTCCAACACCGGGGAGCTGTTTTTT

v_gene: TRBV4-3
d_gene: NA
j_gene: TRBJ2-2
abundance: NA
CDR3aa: CASSQVYGLLNTGELFF
CDR3nt: TGCGCCAGCAGCCAAGTATATGGGCTCCTCAACACCGGGGAGCTGTTTTTT

v_gene: TRBV3-1/TRBV3-2
d_gene: TRBD2
j_gene: TRBJ2-3
abundance: NA
CDR3aa: CASSLYRPAGGTDTQYF
CDR3nt: TGTGCCAGCAGCCTCTATCGGCCAGCGGGGGGCACAGATACGCAGTATTTT

v_gene: TRBV25-1
d_gene: NA
j_gene: TRBJ1-1
abundance: NA
CDR3aa: CASSESRRGRVTEAFF
CDR3nt: TGTGCCAGCAGTGAATCTAGAAGGGGGAGGGTCACTGAAGCTTTCTTT

v_gene: TRBV12-5
d_gene: NA
j_gene: TRBJ1-5
abundance: NA
CDR3aa: CASGFSNQPQHF
CDR3nt: TGTGCTAGTGGTTTTAGCAATCAGCCCCAGCATTTT

v_gene: TRBV2
d_gene: TRBD1
j_gene: TRBJ1-4
abundance: once
CDR3aa: CASSSTTGGKGEKLFF
CDR3nt: TGTGCCAGCAGTAGCACTACAGGGGGGAAGGGTGAAAAACTGTTTTTT

v_gene: TRBV4-3
d_gene: NA
j_gene: TRBJ2-2
abundance: once
CDR3aa: CASSQDPTRVNTGELFF
CDR3nt: TGCGCCAGCAGCCAAGACCCCACCAGGGTGAACACCGGGGAGCTGTTTTTT

v_gene: TRBV25-1
d_gene: NA
j_gene: TRBJ2-2
abundance: NA
CDR3aa: CASSPTRARTGELFF
CDR3nt: TGTGCCAGCAGCCCCACGAGGGCGCGAACCGGGGAGCTGTTTTTT

v_gene: TRBV11-2
d_gene: TRBD2
j_gene: TRBJ2-1
abundance: NA
CDR3aa: CASSLAGFGGGEQFF
CDR3nt: TGTGCCAGCAGCTTAGCTGGGTTTGGCGGGGGTGAGCAGTTCTTC

v_gene: TRBV18
d_gene: NA
j_gene: TRBJ2-7
abundance: NA
CDR3aa: CASSQLPGQYEQYF
CDR3nt: TGTGCCAGCTCCCAGTTACCCGGTCAATACGAGCAGTACTTC

v_gene: TRBV19
d_gene: NA
j_gene: TRBJ2-3
abundance: NA
CDR3aa: CASSRTDTQYF
CDR3nt: TGTGCCAGTAGTAGAACAGATACGCAGTATTTT

v_gene: TRBV6-2/TRBV6-3
d_gene: NA
j_gene: TRBJ1-5
abundance: NA
CDR3aa: CASSSQGYGQPQHF
CDR3nt: TGTGCCAGCAGCTCACAGGGATACGGTCAGCCCCAGCATTTT

v_gene: TRBV29-1
d_gene: TRBD2
j_gene: TRBJ2-3
abundance: NA
CDR3aa: CSVLPPGLATDTQYF
CDR3nt: TGCAGCGTTCTCCCCCCGGGACTAGCAACGGATACGCAGTATTTT

v_gene: TRBV11-3
d_gene: TRBD1
j_gene: TRBJ1-6
abundance: NA
CDR3aa: CASSTGQGNSPLHF
CDR3nt: TGTGCCAGCAGCACGGGACAGGGGAATTCACCCCTCCACTTT

v_gene: TRBV28
d_gene: NA
j_gene: TRBJ1-2
abundance: NA
CDR3aa: CASSSPGGPYGYTF
CDR3nt: TGTGCCAGCAGTTCCCCGGGGGGGCCCTATGGCTACACCTTC

v_gene: TRBV18
d_gene: TRBD2
j_gene: TRBJ2-1
abundance: NA
CDR3aa: CASSPGLGLADNEQFF
CDR3nt: TGTGCCAGCTCACCTGGCCTGGGGCTAGCGGACAATGAGCAGTTCTTC

v_gene: TRBV27
d_gene: NA
j_gene: TRBJ1-6
abundance: NA
CDR3aa: CASSRLNSPLHF
CDR3nt: TGTGCCAGCAGTCGACTCAATTCACCCCTCCACTTT

v_gene: TRBV28
d_gene: NA
j_gene: TRBJ1-6
abundance: NA
CDR3aa: CASSLAGEGFGSPLHF
CDR3nt: TGTGCCAGCAGTTTGGCAGGGGAGGGTTTCGGTTCACCCCTCCACTTT

v_gene: TRBV5-4
d_gene: NA
j_gene: TRBJ2-5
abundance: NA
CDR3aa: CASSFGTNQETQYF
CDR3nt: TGTGCCAGCAGCTTCGGTACTAACCAAGAGACCCAGTACTTC

v_gene: TRBV4-1
d_gene: NA
j_gene: TRBJ2-1
abundance: NA
CDR3aa: CASSQGKAYEQFF
CDR3nt: TGCGCCAGCAGCCAAGGAAAAGCTTATGAGCAGTTCTTC